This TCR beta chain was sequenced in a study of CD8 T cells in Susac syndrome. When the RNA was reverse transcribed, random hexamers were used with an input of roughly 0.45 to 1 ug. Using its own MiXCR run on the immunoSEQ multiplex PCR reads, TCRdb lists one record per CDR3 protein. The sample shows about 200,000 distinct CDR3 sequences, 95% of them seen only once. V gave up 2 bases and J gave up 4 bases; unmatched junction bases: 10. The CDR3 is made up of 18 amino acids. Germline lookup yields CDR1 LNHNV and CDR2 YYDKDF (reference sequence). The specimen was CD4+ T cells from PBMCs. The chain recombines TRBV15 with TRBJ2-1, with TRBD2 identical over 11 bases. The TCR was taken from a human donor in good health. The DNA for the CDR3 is TGTGCCACCAGCAGACAGAGACTAGCGGGGAGTAAATACAATGAGCAGTTCTTC. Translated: CATSRQRLAGSKYNEQFF.